This TCR beta chain appears in the sequencing data of a study of shared clonotypes between healthy human individuals. Findings and caveats of the study: Represented diversity, genetic and exposure-history alike, was limited by few donors.

The CDR3 is 14 amino acids. Trimming left V 1 base short and J 7 bases short, with 13 bases between. Germline V lookup: CDR1 SGHVS, CDR2 FQNEAQ. Positively selected for CCR7, the CD45RO-negative cells used as naive CD8 cells excluded terminally differentiated effector memory CD45RA+ cells. As to this clone: What it recognizes is unknown.

Some clones are missing from TCRdb's copy, which holds only in-frame ones; the method was immunoSEQ multiplex PCR. The sample records 2 million to 2.5 million clones, around 93% being singletons. The sample taken for sequencing was naive CD8+ T cells from PBMCs. The receptor was isolated from a man between 18 and 35 years old in good health. Some clones in this sample may be carry-over from other donors' samples. The chain uses TRBV7-8 and TRBJ2-5, with a weak D call TRBD2 (6 bases). This CDR3 reads CASSLDIVGGTQYF. The DNA of the CDR3 is TGTGCCAGCAGCTTAGACATTGTGGGGGGGACCCAGTACTTC.